This T cell receptor beta chain was sequenced for a study of T cells after yellow fever vaccination. Points from the study as a whole: Boosting was followed by the reappearance of most primary-vaccination clones (about 97% CD4, under 90% CD8).

This CDR3 has 15 residues. Germline V CDR1 and CDR2: MDHEN, SYDVKM. The germline V and J ends were trimmed by 6 bases and 0 bases, with 12 bases remaining between them. UMIs were added to TCR cDNA along with a universal primer site when it was made by 5'RACE template switching. MiXCR was run by TCRdb on the 5' RACE reads, yielding one entry per CDR3 protein. This table holds more than 90,000 distinct CDR3 sequences, 5.5% to 8% found once. As to this clonotype: Its target is not known.

The specimen comprised CD4+ T cells sorted from PBMCs, sampled about 41 days after the first yellow fever vaccination. The receptor was derived from a man aged 18 to 30 who received the YFV17D yellow fever vaccine. This chain uses TRBV28 with TRBJ1-5; perhaps TRBD1 as D (6 bases). CDR3 region: CASRTGGASNQPQHF. Written as DNA, the CDR3 is TGTGCCAGCAGGACAGGTGGGGCTAGCAATCAGCCCCAGCATTTT.